One sample yielded the 14 T cell receptor beta chains listed below, sequenced in a study of T cells after posttransplantation cyclophosphamide. The table came from immunoSEQ multiplex PCR; TCRdb's copy has only in-frame clones and leaves some out. The table lists about 22,000 clones, 73% of them singletons, with approximately 0.59% in the top ten. The sequenced material came from memory CD4+ T cells sorted from PBMCs. These receptors were collected from a woman aged 60-75 years in good health, CMV-negative, and a related stem cell transplant donor.

The J gene is TRBJ1-5, the V gene TRBV19, with no clear D. V lost 6 bases and J 4 bases, leaving 22 bases between the germline ends. The germline V gene encodes CDR1 LNHDA and CDR2 SQIVND (reference sequence). CDR3 length: 17 amino acids. Here the CDR3 reads CASSRKSPNSPNQPQHF. The DNA for the CDR3 is TGTGCCAGTAGCAGGAAGTCCCCTAACAGCCCTAATCAGCCCCAGCATTTT.

This clone appeared a single time. This chain links TRBV19 with TRBJ1-5, with D maybe TRBD1 (6 bases). The CDR3 contains 14 residues. CDR1 is LNHDA, CDR2 SQIVND, per germline (reference sequence). The V and J ends lost 5 bases and 7 bases respectively, with 15 bases between them. CDR3 amino acids: CASSLQGGLQPQHF. CDR3 bases: TGTGCCAGTAGTTTACAGGGTGGACTGCAGCCCCAGCATTTT.

The V call is TRBV7-9, the J call TRBJ1-6, with 7 bases lining up with TRBD1. The CDR3 is 14 amino acids. Per the germline V gene, CDR1 is SEHNR and CDR2 is FQNEAQ (reference sequence). Trimming cost V 1 base and J 9 bases; bases outside gene matches: 3. Here the CDR3 DNA reads TGTGCCAGCAGCTTAGGACAGGGAGTTTCACCCCTCCACTTT. Translating gives CASSLGQGVSPLHF. Supplemented by reference TRBV7-9 and TRBJ1-6, the full variable domain reads DTGVSQNPRHKITKRGQNVTFRCDPISEHNRLYWYRQTLGQGPEFLTYFQNEAQLEKSRLLSDRFSAERPKGSFSTLEIQRTEQGDSAMYLCASSLGQGVSPLHFGNGTRLTVT.

The rearrangement joins TRBV10-3 to TRBJ2-7, with 8 bases fitting TRBD2. V lost 3 bases and J lost 5; bases outside the gene matches: 9. CDR1 and CDR2 (germline): ENHRY, SYGVKD. The CDR3 spans 15 residues. The CDR3 loop is CAISDSVGGGHEQYF. The DNA for the CDR3 is TGTGCCATCAGTGACTCGGTCGGGGGGGGCCACGAGCAGTACTTC.

The chain joins TRBV7-9 to TRBJ1-5, with D possibly TRBD1 on 6 matching bases. V shed 5 bases and J shed 3 bases, with 14 bases lying between them. This CDR3 comprises 15 residues. CDR1 SEHNR and CDR2 FQNEAQ come from the germline V gene (reference sequence). CDR3 in DNA: TGTGCCAGCAGCCGTAGCGGGACACACAATCAGCCCCAGCATTTT. Protein sequence: CASSRSGTHNQPQHF.

The rearrangement links TRBV28 to TRBJ2-6, with D uncertain. CDR3 length: 16 amino acids. Germline CDR1 MDHEN, CDR2 SYDVKM. The V gene lost 1 base and the J gene lost 0 bases, with 7 bases spanning the gap. The CDR3 DNA is TGTGCCAGCAGTTTATACAGCTACTCTGGGGCCAACGTCCTGACTTTC. The encoded protein is CASSLYSYSGANVLTF.

The table lists this clone with a few counts. The chain uses TRBV7-9 and TRBJ2-5; 14 bases fit TRBD2. This CDR3 has 17 residues. CDR1 is SEHNR, CDR2 FQNEAQ, per germline (reference sequence). V shed 0 bases, J shed 5 bases, and the junction held 5 bases outside the gene matches. In DNA form, the CDR3 reads TGTGCCAGCAGCTTAGCGACTAGCGGGAGGGCCGGGGAGACCCAGTACTTC. Translation gives CASSLATSGRAGETQYF.

This clone was detected once. The CDR3 DNA is TGTGCCAGTAGTGGCTTCGGGGAAAAACTGTTTTTT. This translates into CASSGFGEKLFF. V gene TRBV19 combines with J gene TRBJ1-4; D unclear. From germline, CDR1 is LNHDA and CDR2 SQIVND (reference sequence). CDR3 length equals 12 residues. Trimming took 5 bases from V and 8 from J, leaving 9 bases between them.

The chain joins TRBV6-5 to TRBJ1-5, with D tentatively TRBD1 (6 bases). The CDR3 totals 15 residues. CDR1 is MNHEY and CDR2 is SVGAGI in the germline V gene. V was clipped by 0 bases and J by 5 bases, with 11 bases between them. CDR3 region: CASSYSGQGHQPQHF. The CDR3 DNA sequence: TGTGCCAGCAGTTACTCGGGGCAGGGGCATCAGCCCCAGCATTTT.

V gene TRBV19 combines with J gene TRBJ2-3; 7 bases line up with TRBD2. The CDR3 covers 14 residues. Germline CDR1 LNHDA, CDR2 SQIVND (reference sequence). V trimming: 3 bases; J trimming: 5 bases; junction bases outside the gene matches: 5. The CDR3 DNA follows: TGTGCCAGTAGTATCAGCTGGGGGGGAGATACGCAGTATTTT. This translates into CASSISWGGDTQYF.

The chain employs TRBV19 and TRBJ1-2; 9 nucleotides align to TRBD1. The V segment lost 5 bases and the J segment 4 bases; nucleotides outside the gene matches: 8. CDR1 and CDR2 (germline): LNHDA, SQIVND (reference sequence). The CDR3 runs 15 residues. In DNA form, the CDR3 reads TGTGCCAGTAGTTCCTCGGACAGGGGTATCTATGGCTACACCTTC. As protein: CASSSSDRGIYGYTF. Using reference TRBV19 and TRBJ1-2 for the parts outside the CDR3, the full variable domain is DGGITQSPKYLFRKEGQNVTLSCEQNLNHDAMYWYRQDPGQGLRLIYYSQIVNDFQKGDIAEGYSVSREKKESFPLTVTSAQKNPTAFYLCASSSSDRGIYGYTFGSGTRLTVV.

The gene calls are TRBV7-8 and TRBJ2-1; D call uncertain. Per the germline V gene, CDR1 is SGHVS and CDR2 is FQNEAQ. The CDR3 runs 14 residues. The germline V and J ends were trimmed by 0 bases and 7 bases, with 10 bases remaining between them. CDR3 nucleotides: TGTGCCAGCAGCTTAGCGCGTGAGTTGAATGAGCAGTTCTTC. It translates to CASSLARELNEQFF.

The V gene is TRBV5-1, the J gene TRBJ2-6; TRBD1 matches at 9 bases. This CDR3 has 16 residues. Per the germline V gene, CDR1 is SGHRS and CDR2 is YFSETQ. The V and J ends lost 7 bases and 4 bases, in that order; junction bases with no gene match: 9. The CDR3 sequence: CASRGTGLTGANVLTF. In DNA form, the CDR3 reads TGCGCCAGCCGTGGGACAGGGCTGACCGGGGCCAACGTCCTGACTTTC.

The rearrangement joins TRBV5-1 to TRBJ1-1; 7 positions match TRBD1. Germline V gene sequence: CDR1 SGHRS, CDR2 YFSETQ. The CDR3 has 14 amino acids. V lost 4 bases, J lost 0 bases, and 3 bases stayed unmatched. CDR3 residues: CASSTGQMNTEAFF. The CDR3 nucleotides are TGCGCCAGCAGCACGGGACAGATGAACACTGAAGCTTTCTTT.